This TCR beta chain was obtained from a study of T-cell reconstitution after alpha-beta-depleted transplantation in children. Ten or more counts support this clonotype. At one of its ends the junction is not consistent with the germline gene, which may arise from a read error. Unique molecular identifiers were used to barcode this TCRbeta library. TCRdb re-analysed the PCR reads in MiXCR, keeping a single row per CDR3 protein. Of more than 250,000 distinct CDR3 sequences listed, nearly 10% are singletons. The germline V gene has CDR1 SQVTM and CDR2 ANQGSEA. This CDR3 spans 12 amino acids. The source was PBMCs from the stem cell graft donor, collected from the stem cell graft. The chain recombines TRBV29-1 with TRBJ2-1; 7 positions match TRBD2. The clonotype originates from a human donor who donated a stem cell graft to a child with SCID. In DNA form, the CDR3 reads TGCAGCCTTGAAGGGACTACGAATGAGCAGTTCTTC. Its protein is CSLEGTTNEQFF.